This record concerns one T cell receptor beta chain sequence. What it recognizes is unknown. The data belong to a study of CD4+ T cells in melanoma. The method was immunoSEQ multiplex PCR; TCRdb's version includes in-frame clones alone and lacks a portion of them. Seen here are around 130,000 clones, about nine tenths observed once, and the top ten hold approximately 1.4%. Findings and caveats of the study: Neoantigen-specific CD4+ T cells in melanoma reportedly had diverse differentiation states. CD8+ T cell, macrophage and B cell function reportedly correlated with neoantigen-specific CD4+ T cells.

CDR3 length: 20 amino acids. This chain joins TRBV12-2 and TRBJ2-3; the table assigns TRBD2, which was not confirmed against the DNA. TRBV12-2 is annotated as a pseudogene. The TCR was taken from a human donor with melanoma. CDR3 coding DNA: TGTGCAAGTCGCACCCTAGGGGGGACTAGCGAACATCCTAGCACAGATACGCAGTATTTT. This encodes CASRTLGGTSEHPSTDTQYF.